One sample yielded the 23 T cell receptor beta chains listed below, sequenced in a study of regulatory T cells in long-lasting Graves disease. Construction of TCR beta libraries relied on iRepertoire HTBI primers and on Arm-PCR targeting CDR3 regions. TCRdb re-analysed the multiplex PCR reads in MiXCR, keeping a single row per CDR3 protein. This sample has under 450,000 distinct CDR3 sequences; around 24% occur once, and the top ten carry about 27%. Time point: persistent/refractory GD, antithyroid drugs over 5 years with positive TRAb. Construction of the TCR library relied on RNA isolated from PBMCs. This material consisted of peripheral blood mononuclear cells (PBMCs), taken when the disease was refractory, from a patient treated with antithyroid drugs. The origin of the receptors is a female donor with Graves disease.

The chain couples TRBV7-9 to TRBJ1-5; a possible D gene is TRBD1 (5 bases). Trimming cost V 6 bases and J 3 bases, with 12 bases left between them. The length of the CDR3 is 14 residues. The germline V gene has CDR1 SEHNR and CDR2 FQNEAQ (reference sequence). CDR3 region: CASSTGAVNQPQHF. CDR3 sequence (DNA): TGTGCCAGCAGTACCGGGGCCGTCAATCAGCCCCAGCATTTT.

The gene calls are TRBV6-1 and TRBJ2-7; TRBD2 aligns across 11 bases. Germline V CDR1 and CDR2: MNHNS, SASEGT. The CDR3 has 14 residues. V dropped 10 bases and J dropped 5; count of bases not matched to a gene: 10. The CDR3 nucleotides are TGTGCCACATACCGACTAGCGGGAATGGACGAGCAGTACTTC. Protein product: CATYRLAGMDEQYF.

This clonotype was seen only once. The chain uses TRBV29-1 and TRBJ2-4, with D possibly being TRBD1 or TRBD2 (5 bases each). The CDR3 has 12 amino acids. V was pared by 4 bases and J by 8 bases, with 12 bases between. Germline V gene sequence: CDR1 SQVTM, CDR2 ANQGSEA. The CDR3 region has the DNA TGCAGCGTTGTAGGGGACCCGGACATTCAGTACTTC. Its protein product is CSVVGDPDIQYF.

This clonotype was detected ten times or more. The chain employs TRBV7-9 and TRBJ1-4, with 11 bases matching TRBD1. The J segment lost 7 bases and the V segment lost 7 bases, leaving 8 bases of the junction unmatched. CDR3 size: 15 residues. Germline V gene lookup returns CDR1 SEHNR and CDR2 FQNEAQ (reference sequence). CDR3 region: CASNSWTGGGEKLFF. Written as DNA, the CDR3 is TGTGCCAGCAACTCCTGGACAGGGGGCGGTGAAAAACTGTTTTTT. The complete variable domain, with remaining parts taken from reference TRBV7-9 and TRBJ1-4, reads DTGVSQNPRHKITKRGQNVTFRCDPISEHNRLYWYRQTLGQGPEFLTYFQNEAQLEKSRLLSDRFSAERPKGSFSTLEIQRTEQGDSAMYLCASNSWTGGGEKLFFGSGTQLSVL.

This clonotype was seen more than once but under ten times. V gene TRBV12-3 or TRBV12-4 combines with J gene TRBJ2-7, with 15 bases fitting TRBD2. The CDR3 totals 19 residues. J lost 1 base, V lost 3 bases, and 10 bases had no gene match. Written as DNA, the CDR3 is TGTGCCAGCAGTTTCAGCCCCCCGGGACTAGCGGGAGGATCCTACGAGCAGTACTTC. Its protein is CASSFSPPGLAGGSYEQYF.

This clonotype was detected a few times. An end of the junction does not agree with germline; a read error may underlie this. The chain combines TRBV12-3 or TRBV12-4 with TRBJ2-5; tentatively, D is TRBD2 (6 bases). The CDR3 spans 15 residues. CDR3 in amino acids: CASSLDCGNQETQHF. The CDR3 DNA follows: TGTGCCAGCAGTTTGGATTGCGGGAACCAAGAGACCCAGCACTTC.

The chain uses TRBV15 and TRBJ2-7; 11 bases are a match to TRBD2. Germline V gene lookup returns CDR1 LNHNV and CDR2 YYDKDF (reference sequence). The CDR3 length is 18 residues. The ends lost 5 bases at V and 0 bases at J; junction bases unmatched: 12. This chain's CDR3 is CATSLGLADHESSYEQYF. The CDR3 DNA reads TGTGCCACCAGCTTGGGACTAGCGGATCACGAGAGCTCCTACGAGCAGTACTTC.

The V gene is TRBV5-1, the J gene TRBJ1-3, with D tentatively TRBD1 (6 bases). Trimming pared 7 bases from V and 2 bases from J, leaving 13 bases between. Germline V lookup: CDR1 SGHRS, CDR2 YFSETQ. CDR3 size: 14 residues. For the CDR3, the DNA is TGCGCCAGCCCCTGGGGGGCCACTGGAAACACCATATATTTT. Amino acid sequence: CASPWGATGNTIYF.

This clonotype has a count of ten or more. The J gene is TRBJ2-7, the V gene TRBV7-8; no firm D call. The ends were cut back, 6 bases at V and 0 bases at J, with 12 bases in the middle. Germline V gene data show CDR1 as SGHVS and CDR2 as FQNEAQ. This CDR3 comprises 14 residues. In DNA form, the CDR3 reads TGTGCCAGCAGACACGTAGCTAACTCCTACGAGCAGTACTTC. Protein sequence: CASRHVANSYEQYF.

This clonotype was seen ten or more times. V gene TRBV5-5 combines with J gene TRBJ1-5; D might be TRBD1 (5 bases). Trimming pared 2 bases from V and 3 bases from J, leaving 12 bases between. The V gene's germline CDR1 is SGHKS and CDR2 YYEKEE (reference sequence). This CDR3 is 15 amino acids long. The CDR3 reads CASSFGSGTNQPQHF. CDR3 sequence (DNA): TGTGCCAGCAGCTTTGGGTCAGGGACCAATCAGCCCCAGCATTTT.

V gene TRBV28 combines with J gene TRBJ2-3, with 8 nucleotides matching TRBD2. CDR1 is MDHEN and CDR2 is SYDVKM in the germline V gene. V lost 2 bases, J lost 3 bases, and 4 bases stayed unmatched. The length of the CDR3 is 15 residues. CDR3 amino acids: CASSLLAGQTDTQYF. CDR3 in DNA: TGTGCCAGCAGTTTACTAGCGGGTCAAACAGATACGCAGTATTTT.

The V call is TRBV7-8, the J call TRBJ2-7; D is possibly TRBD2 (5 bases). V lost 0 bases, J lost 2 bases, and 8 bases lay in between. The germline V gene has CDR1 SGHVS and CDR2 FQNEAQ. There are 14 residues in the CDR3. The CDR3 reads CASSLALGTYEQYF. Written as DNA, the CDR3 is TGTGCCAGCAGCTTAGCGCTCGGGACCTACGAGCAGTACTTC.

This clonotype appeared a few times. This chain uses TRBV24-1 with TRBJ2-2, with D hard to call. The CDR3 runs 15 residues. Germline V lookup: CDR1 KGHDR, CDR2 SFDVKD. Trimming took off 7 bases at V and 0 bases at J, with 11 bases between the two ends. The CDR3 sequence is CATRTRDSNTGELFF. Here the CDR3 DNA reads TGTGCCACCAGGACACGAGACTCGAACACCGGGGAGCTGTTTTTT.

The chain carries TRBV29-1 and TRBJ2-3; D is ambiguous. In germline, CDR1 is SQVTM, CDR2 ANQGSEA. The CDR3 is 10 amino acids. With 7 bases removed from V and 5 bases from J, the gap between germline ends came to 7 bases. Written as DNA, the CDR3 is TGCAGCGCCGAAGAAGATACGCAGTATTTT. Translation gives CSAEEDTQYF.

This clonotype has a handful of counts. The CDR3 DNA is TGCAGTGCTAAAGGAGGGAGCGGGAAGGCGTACGAGCAGTACTTC. Amino acids: CSAKGGSGKAYEQYF. V gene TRBV20-1 combines with J gene TRBJ2-7, with 7 bases lining up with TRBD2. V gave up 4 bases and J gave up 4 bases; unmatched junction bases: 13. This CDR3 has 15 amino acids. Per the germline V gene, CDR1 is DFQATT and CDR2 is SNEGSKA (reference sequence).

This clonotype was seen many times. V and J are TRBV12-3 or TRBV12-4 and TRBJ2-7, with D tentatively TRBD1 or TRBD2 (7 bases each). This CDR3 has 15 residues. Trimming left V 8 bases short and J 2 bases short, with 19 bases between. In DNA, the CDR3 is TGTGCCAGCCAATCACACCCAGGGGGGGCCTACGAGCAGTACTTC. It is translated as CASQSHPGGAYEQYF.

This clonotype has at least ten counts. V and J are TRBV30 and TRBJ1-1; D is unresolved. There are 11 residues in the CDR3. Germline V gene lookup returns CDR1 GTSNPN and CDR2 SVGIG (reference sequence). Trimming took off 4 bases at V and 1 base at J, with 4 bases between the two ends. In DNA form, the CDR3 reads TGTGCCTGGAAACAGAACACTGAAGCTTTCTTT. It yields the protein CAWKQNTEAFF. The whole variable domain, remainder taken from reference TRBV30 and TRBJ1-1, is SQTIHQWPATLVQPVGSPLSLECTVEGTSNPNLYWYRQAAGRGLQLLFYSVGIGQISSEVPQNLSASRPQDRQFILSSKKLLLSDSGFYLCAWKQNTEAFFGQGTRLTVV.

The chain links TRBV6-1 to TRBJ1-3; D uncertain. The length of the CDR3 is 12 residues. The germline V and J ends were trimmed by 6 bases and 2 bases, with 5 bases remaining between them. Germline V gene sequence: CDR1 MNHNS, CDR2 SASEGT. The CDR3 DNA is TGTGCCAGCAGCTCGACTGGAAACACCATATATTTT. This sequence encodes CASSSTGNTIYF.

This clonotype was recorded many times. The chain has TRBV27 and TRBJ2-7, with 15 nucleotides matching TRBD2. V dropped 5 bases and J dropped 0; count of bases not matched to a gene: 8. There are 18 residues in the CDR3. In germline, CDR1 is MNHEY, CDR2 SMNVEV (reference sequence). This CDR3 is CASSPGLAGGLHSYEQYF. The CDR3 DNA follows: TGTGCCAGCAGTCCCGGACTAGCGGGAGGGTTACACTCCTACGAGCAGTACTTC.

V and J are TRBV29-1 and TRBJ1-2, with a tentative D call TRBD1 (6 bases). Germline V gene sequence: CDR1 SQVTM, CDR2 ANQGSEA. Trimming left V 5 bases short and J 5 bases short, with 24 bases between. The CDR3 is 16 amino acids. CDR3 DNA: TGCAGCGTTATTTTTCAGGGTTGGAAGGGGACATATGGCTACACCTTC. This encodes CSVIFQGWKGTYGYTF. Full variable domain (remainder filled in from reference TRBV29-1 and TRBJ1-2): SAVISQKPSRDICQRGTSLTIQCQVDSQVTMMFWYRQQPGQSLTLIATANQGSEATYESGFVIDKFPISRPNLTFSTLTVSNMSPEDSSIYLCSVIFQGWKGTYGYTFGSGTRLTVV.

This rearrangement joins TRBV7-9 to TRBJ2-7, with no clear D. The CDR3 has 14 residues. Germline CDR1 is SEHNR and CDR2 is FQNEAQ (reference sequence). V was pared by 5 bases and J by 3 bases, with 14 bases between. The CDR3, as DNA: TGTGCCAGCAGCCCAGGACGGATCAACTACGAGCAGTACTTC. Translated, it gives CASSPGRINYEQYF.

The count of this clonotype is one. At one boundary the junction diverges from the germline segment, which might be a read error. The chain uses TRBV13 and TRBJ2-4; 8 bases are a match to TRBD2. CDR1 is PRHDT and CDR2 is FYEKMQ in the germline V gene (reference sequence). This CDR3 has 17 amino acids. Written as DNA, the CDR3 is TGCGCCAGCAGCCGGGCCGGGGTAGCGGGGTCCAAAAACATTCAGTACTTC. Translating it yields CASSRAGVAGSKNIQYF.

In its sample, this clonotype was seen many times. The chain couples TRBV20-1 to TRBJ1-1; 9 bases line up with TRBD1. The CDR3 totals 12 residues. V shed 6 bases, J shed 9 bases, and the junction held 8 bases outside the gene matches. Per germline, CDR1 DFQATT and CDR2 SNEGSKA (reference sequence). The chain's CDR3 is CSAIPGQGQAFF. In DNA form, the CDR3 reads TGCAGTGCGATCCCGGGACAGGGCCAAGCTTTCTTT.